The rows below give T cell receptor beta chains drawn from one sample of a study of beta chain features in type 1 diabetes. This table comes from immunoSEQ multiplex PCR, and its TCRdb copy is limited to in-frame clones, with some not included. Altogether 150,000 to 190,000 clones are present, about a tenth being singletons, with the ten largest covering 0.45% to 0.5%. Sequenced material: central memory CD4+ T cells from blood. Receptor source: a man aged 30 to 39 with type 1 diabetes. Both conserved end residues are part of each CDR3. A D gene is named only where the DNA matches it firmly.

CDR3,J,V,D
CASSLTSGSVSSGEQFF,TRBJ2-1,TRBV7-3,TRBD2
CASRQGAGDEQFF,TRBJ2-1,TRBV28,TRBD1
CASSTRQGAGETQYF,TRBJ2-5,TRBV7-9,TRBD1
CASGPGHTNTGELFF,TRBJ2-2,TRBV9,NA
CASTQAANQPQHF,TRBJ1-5,TRBV2,NA
CASSRTSDYNEQFF,TRBJ2-1,TRBV5-1,TRBD2
CASSLRDRRSGGYTF,TRBJ1-2,TRBV6-1,TRBD1
CASSSTPTSYGYTF,TRBJ1-2,TRBV5-6,NA
CASSVSGAALTDTQYF,TRBJ2-3,TRBV9,TRBD2
CASSLLAYGYTF,TRBJ1-2,TRBV7-2,NA
CSARAGSSQYF,TRBJ2-5,TRBV20-1,NA
CASSQDPYNEQFF,TRBJ2-1,TRBV4-3,NA
CASSQEPSGSIRDTQYF,TRBJ2-3,TRBV4-2,TRBD2
CASSPMQGYTGELFF,TRBJ2-2,TRBV7-2,NA
CASSLDSTGSYGYTF,TRBJ1-2,TRBV5-1,NA
CASSLSLEFIEQYF,TRBJ2-7,TRBV5-1,NA
CASSLRLSGELFF,TRBJ2-2,TRBV7-2,NA
CASSPGLLNYGYTF,TRBJ1-2,TRBV5-4,NA
CASSLSGRYEQYF,TRBJ2-7,TRBV11-2,TRBD2
CASSETSGRAAETQYF,TRBJ2-5,TRBV2,TRBD2
CASSPEISYNEQFF,TRBJ2-1,TRBV18,NA
CASSWGRGDNQPQHF,TRBJ1-5,TRBV2,NA
CASSVDREINEQYF,TRBJ2-7,TRBV9,NA
CASSLGQLNTEAFF,TRBJ1-1,TRBV19,NA
CASSRGVETQYF,TRBJ2-5,TRBV28,NA
CASSKGLAGTDTQYF,TRBJ2-3,TRBV5-4,NA
CASSLESSYNEQFF,TRBJ2-1,TRBV28,NA
CASSIDSGTSAYEQYF,TRBJ2-7,TRBV19,TRBD2
CASSFGGSYYGYTF,TRBJ1-2,TRBV28,NA
CASSRGSDQPQHF,TRBJ1-5,TRBV2,NA
CASSTPGQGALAHIQYF,TRBJ2-4,TRBV7-2,TRBD1
CASSSPGQNIYEQYF,TRBJ2-7,TRBV28,TRBD1
CASSGGLGQETQYF,TRBJ2-5,TRBV9,NA
CASSSPSAGTHEQYF,TRBJ2-7,TRBV28,NA
CASSTGDADNQPQHF,TRBJ1-5,TRBV28,TRBD1
CASSPTERVGDGYTF,TRBJ1-2,TRBV5-1,NA
CASSLTSGGGADTQYF,TRBJ2-3,TRBV7-2,NA
CASSPTRETQYF,TRBJ2-5,TRBV6-6,NA
CASSPGYNEQFF,TRBJ2-1,TRBV11-1,NA
CASSSGLRPIYGYTF,TRBJ1-2,TRBV2,NA
CASSESSGTGELFF,TRBJ2-2,TRBV5-1,NA
CAQGLPGTDTQYF,TRBJ2-3,TRBV30,NA
CASSLLTGVFGYTF,TRBJ1-2,TRBV5-6,TRBD1
CASNPDSDYGYTF,TRBJ1-2,TRBV19,NA
CASSLAQVWGDEQFF,TRBJ2-1,TRBV7-6,NA
CASSPFRGYDTEAFF,TRBJ1-1,TRBV18,NA
CASSVGVAGGQDTQYF,TRBJ2-3,TRBV9,TRBD2
CAWSRGYTEAFF,TRBJ1-1,TRBV30,NA
CASSPGIFESGNTIYF,TRBJ1-3,TRBV5-1,NA
CATSRARLREETQYF,TRBJ2-5,TRBV15,NA
CASKSSNGEQYF,TRBJ2-7,TRBV6-6,NA
CASSRDRGPGQPQHF,TRBJ1-5,TRBV7-2,TRBD1
CASSQGANYGYTF,TRBJ1-2,TRBV7-3,TRBD1